In this sample, the clone carrying this T cell receptor (beta chain) turned up a few times. Its antigen is currently unknown. This record belongs to a study of identical twins. Points from the study as a whole: There was an excess of low generation probability in the out-of-frame alpha sequences that twins shared. In zero-insertion analyses, partial confounding could arise from invariant MAIT and iNKT cells.

TCRdb re-analysed the 5' RACE reads in MiXCR, keeping a single row per CDR3 protein. The sample has more than 250,000 distinct CDR3 sequences; around 8.8% are singletons. Germline V gene data show CDR1 as LGHDT and CDR2 as YNNKEL (reference sequence). V was clipped by 0 bases and J by 7 bases, with 18 bases between them. The CDR3 extends over 16 amino acids. These data were also filed under a second study, of yellow fever vaccine responses in identical twins.

The V and J genes are TRBV3-1 and TRBJ1-2, with a possible D match to TRBD1 (6 bases). The source is a woman younger than 35 in good health. The source material was memory (CD45RO+) T cells sorted from blood. DNA of the CDR3: TGTGCCAGCAGCCAAGATCTATGGGGGCTCGAGGGTGGCTACACCTTC. Translation: CASSQDLWGLEGGYTF.